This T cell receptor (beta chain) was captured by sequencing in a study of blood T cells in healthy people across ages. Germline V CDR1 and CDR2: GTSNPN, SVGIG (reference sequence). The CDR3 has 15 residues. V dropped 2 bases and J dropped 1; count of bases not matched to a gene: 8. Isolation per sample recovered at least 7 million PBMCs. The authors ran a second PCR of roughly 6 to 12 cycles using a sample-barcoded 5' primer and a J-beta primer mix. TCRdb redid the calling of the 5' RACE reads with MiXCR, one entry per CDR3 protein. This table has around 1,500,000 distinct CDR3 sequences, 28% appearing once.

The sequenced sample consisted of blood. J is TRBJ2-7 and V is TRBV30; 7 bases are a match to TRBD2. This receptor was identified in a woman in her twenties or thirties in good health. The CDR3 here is CAWSRRAGLSYEQYF. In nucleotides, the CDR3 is TGTGCCTGGAGTAGGCGAGCGGGACTATCCTACGAGCAGTACTTC.